The 21 T cell receptor beta chains presented below share a single source sample, sequenced in a study of technical replicates of blood from a handful of donors. Clones were read by immunoSEQ multiplex PCR, and TCRdb kept only the in-frame ones, dropping some. The table records 75,000 to 100,000 clones, around 95% of them present only once. The sample was T cells isolated from PBMCs. These receptors all stem from a human donor in good health.

The J gene is TRBJ2-1, the V gene TRBV4-1, with 9 bases that match TRBD1. V dropped 0 bases and J dropped 0; count of bases not matched to a gene: 15. CDR1 and CDR2 (germline): MGHRA, YSYEKL. The CDR3 spans 21 residues. CDR3 bases: TGCGCCAGCAGCCAAGATCTTGGGCGGGACAGGGATCATAGCTCCTACAATGAGCAGTTCTTC. Protein: CASSQDLGRDRDHSSYNEQFF.

The rearrangement uses TRBV12-5 and TRBJ2-7; the match to TRBD1 covers 8 bases. CDR3 length: 15 amino acids. Germline V CDR1 and CDR2: LGHNT, FRNRAP. The V and J ends lost 2 bases and 6 bases, in that order; junction bases with no gene match: 9. The CDR3 DNA is TGTGCTAGTGGTTTGTTGACAGGGGACTTCGGCGAGCAGTACTTC. It yields the protein CASGLLTGDFGEQYF.

The chain joins TRBV4-1 to TRBJ2-7, with D possibly TRBD1 on 5 matching bases. Germline V gene sequence: CDR1 MGHRA, CDR2 YSYEKL. V was trimmed by 3 bases and J by 5 bases, leaving 14 bases between them. CDR3 size: 14 residues. The CDR3 sequence is CASSHPEAGNEQYF. In nucleotides, the CDR3 is TGCGCCAGCAGCCATCCTGAGGCAGGGAACGAGCAGTACTTC.

V and J are TRBV30 and TRBJ1-2; weak D call: TRBD1 (6 bases). The CDR3 contains 13 residues. Germline loops: CDR1 GTSNPN, CDR2 SVGIG (reference sequence). V was pared by 0 bases and J by 6 bases, with 11 bases between. Here the CDR3 reads CAWSVQTGDGYTF. DNA for the CDR3: TGTGCCTGGAGTGTGCAGACAGGTGATGGCTACACCTTC.

This rearrangement joins TRBV4-1 to TRBJ2-7; the match to TRBD1 covers 8 bases. The ends lost 4 bases at V and 5 bases at J; junction bases unmatched: 13. The CDR3 runs to 16 residues. Germline V gives CDR1 MGHRA, CDR2 YSYEKL. The CDR3 reads CASSLPFGGQDHEQYF. In DNA form, the CDR3 reads TGCGCCAGCAGCCTCCCATTCGGGGGACAGGACCACGAGCAGTACTTC.

The chain is built from TRBV6-5 and TRBJ1-2, with D tentatively TRBD1 (5 bases). The CDR3 has 15 amino acids. Germline loops: CDR1 MNHEY, CDR2 SVGAGI. The V end lost 4 bases, the J end lost 6 bases, and 18 bases lay between the germline ends. CDR3 DNA sequence: TGTGCCAGCAGTTCACCTAGCGGGGGAAGGGATGGCTACACCTTC. Amino acids: CASSSPSGGRDGYTF.

The chain has TRBV9 and TRBJ2-2; D unresolved. The CDR3 covers 15 residues. Germline CDR1 reads SGDLS; CDR2 reads YYNGEE. Deletions cut 3 bases from V and 6 bases from J, with 15 bases between. This CDR3 is CASSDPTRPAGELFF. As DNA, the CDR3 is TGTGCCAGCAGCGACCCAACCCGTCCGGCCGGGGAGCTGTTTTTT.

The rearrangement links TRBV23-1 to TRBJ1-5; a weak D match, TRBD1 (5 bases). TRBV23-1 is an ORF for which the function is uncertain. Trimming stripped 0 bases from V and 7 bases from J, with 13 bases between. This CDR3 spans 15 amino acids. CDR3 loop: CASSQSPGRGQPQHF. The CDR3 region has the DNA TGCGCCAGCAGTCAATCGCCCGGGCGGGGGCAGCCCCAGCATTTT.

The rearrangement uses TRBV2 and TRBJ2-7, with D possibly matching TRBD1 (6 bases). Trimming left V 6 bases short and J 3 bases short, with 12 bases between. From germline, CDR1 is SNHLY and CDR2 FYNNEI. This CDR3 is built from 13 residues. CDR3 region: CASRLQQGYEQYF. CDR3 DNA sequence: TGTGCCAGCAGGCTACAACAGGGCTACGAGCAGTACTTC.

V and J are TRBV4-1 and TRBJ2-4; D uncertain. Germline V gene data show CDR1 as MGHRA and CDR2 as YSYEKL. This CDR3 is 16 amino acids long. V lost 1 base and J lost 0, with 10 bases in between. The CDR3 sequence is CASSQVTVRAKNIQYF. The CDR3 nucleotides are TGCGCCAGCAGCCAAGTCACAGTGCGAGCCAAAAACATTCAGTACTTC.

The CDR3 region is CASTRQGEPYEQYF. The CDR3 DNA sequence: TGCGCCAGCACAAGACAGGGCGAACCCTACGAGCAGTACTTC. The chain carries TRBV10-2 and TRBJ2-7, with 7 bases aligning to TRBD1. CDR1 and CDR2 from the germline V gene are WSHSY and SAAADI. V was clipped by 7 bases and J by 2 bases; unmatched bases: 8. This CDR3 spans 14 amino acids.

This clone appeared a few times. This chain uses TRBV4-2 with TRBJ1-4, with TRBD1 as a possible D gene (5 bases). The length of the CDR3 is 16 residues. Trimming stripped 5 bases from V and 6 bases from J, with 19 bases between. Per germline, CDR1 LGHNA and CDR2 YNFKEQ. CDR3 region: CASSVRGESLHEKLFF. The CDR3 bases are TGTGCCAGCAGCGTACGGGGGGAATCGCTGCATGAAAAACTGTTTTTT.

Only one count was recorded for this clone. V is TRBV4-1 and J is TRBJ1-5, with D possibly being TRBD1 (6 bases). In germline, CDR1 is MGHRA, CDR2 YSYEKL. The CDR3 is 17 amino acids. V was pared by 3 bases and J by 3 bases, with 18 bases between. CDR3 nucleotide sequence: TGCGCCAGCAGCCAGGGGGCCGCCCGTATACACAATCAGCCCCAGCATTTT. Translating it yields CASSQGAARIHNQPQHF.

The CDR3 sequence is CASSLVSGSAFQETQYF. The DNA for the CDR3 is TGCGCCAGCAGCTTGGTATCGGGAAGCGCCTTCCAAGAGACCCAGTACTTC. J is TRBJ2-5 and V is TRBV5-1, with a weak D call TRBD2 (5 bases). The CDR3 runs 17 residues. CDR1 is SGHRS, CDR2 YFSETQ, per germline. Trimming took 0 bases from V and 1 from J, leaving 16 bases between them.

The chain recombines TRBV4-2 with TRBJ2-1, with D possibly TRBD2 on 5 matching bases. The germline V gene encodes CDR1 LGHNA and CDR2 YNFKEQ. This CDR3 spans 14 amino acids. V dropped 3 bases and J dropped 1 base, with 7 bases sitting between them. CDR3 amino acids: CASSQERSYNEQFF. The CDR3 DNA follows: TGTGCCAGCAGCCAGGAGCGGTCCTACAATGAGCAGTTCTTC.

V gene TRBV28 combines with J gene TRBJ2-2, with 7 bases identical to TRBD1. Germline V gives CDR1 MDHEN, CDR2 SYDVKM. CDR3 length equals 15 residues. V gave up 9 bases and J gave up 4 bases; unmatched junction bases: 11. CDR3 coding DNA: TGTGCCAGTGTATTGGGGGACAGAGTCACCGGGGAGCTGTTTTTT. The encoded protein is CASVLGDRVTGELFF.

J is TRBJ2-5 and V is TRBV20-1; D perhaps matches TRBD2 (5 bases). The V gene's germline CDR1 is DFQATT and CDR2 SNEGSKA (reference sequence). V shed 3 bases and J shed 7 bases, with 6 bases lying between them. The CDR3 contains 10 residues. CDR3 loop: CSARSGTQYF. CDR3 coding DNA: TGCAGTGCTAGGAGCGGGACCCAGTACTTC.

This sequence joins TRBV25-1 and TRBJ2-1; 8 nucleotides align to TRBD2. J lost 2 bases, V lost 6 bases, and 6 bases had no gene match. Germline V lookup: CDR1 MGHDK, CDR2 SYGVNS. CDR3 length: 15 amino acids. In nucleotides, the CDR3 is TGTGCCAGCAGGCCAGCGGGAGCGACCTACAATGAGCAGTTCTTC. Translating it yields CASRPAGATYNEQFF. The whole variable domain, filled in from reference TRBV25-1 and TRBJ2-1, reads EADIYQTPRYLVIGTGKKITLECSQTMGHDKMYWYQQDPGMELHLIHYSYGVNSTEKGDLSSESTVSRIRTEHFPLTLESARPSHTSQYLCASRPAGATYNEQFFGPGTRLTVL.

This chain links TRBV11-3 with TRBJ2-2, with a tentative D call TRBD1 (6 bases). V lost 2 bases and J 5 bases, leaving 9 bases between the germline ends. CDR1 and CDR2 from the germline V gene are SGHNT and YENEEA. The length of the CDR3 is 14 residues. CDR3 amino acids: CASSLMGATGELFF. In DNA, the CDR3 is TGTGCCAGCAGCTTAATGGGGGCGACCGGGGAGCTGTTTTTT.

The count of this clone is one. The gene calls are TRBV28 and TRBJ2-5, with 13 bases fitting TRBD2. Trimming at V came to 8 bases and at J to 3 bases, leaving 18 bases not matched to a gene. The CDR3 is 19 amino acids. Germline V gene sequence: CDR1 MDHEN, CDR2 SYDVKM. DNA for the CDR3: TGTGCCAGCCTCGAAAAACGGACTAGCGGGAGCGGGAGAGAAGAGACCCAGTACTTC. This gives the protein CASLEKRTSGSGREETQYF. The complete variable domain, with remaining parts taken from reference TRBV28 and TRBJ2-5, reads DVKVTQSSRYLVKRTGEKVFLECVQDMDHENMFWYRQDPGLGLRLIYFSYDVKMKEKGDIPEGYSVSREKKERFSLILESASTNQTSMYLCASLEKRTSGSGREETQYFGPGTRLLVL.

The V call is TRBV9, the J call TRBJ1-6, with D uncertain. Trimming removed 3 bases from V and 0 bases from J, with 10 bases in between. The CDR3 has 16 residues. Germline V gene lookup returns CDR1 SGDLS and CDR2 YYNGEE. The CDR3 DNA follows: TGTGCCAGCAGCGCCTTGGGGAGCTCCTATAATTCACCCCTCCACTTT. Translation gives CASSALGSSYNSPLHF.